This is a list of T cell receptor beta chains from one sample in a study of T cell responses to AZD1222 COVID-19 vaccine. The protocol was immunoSEQ multiplex PCR, while the TCRdb copy is restricted to in-frame clones and leaves out a portion. The table has around 100,000 clones, roughly four fifths seen once; the top ten hold roughly 9.5%. Here the sequenced sample was peripheral blood, taken on day 0 of AZD1222 vaccination. These receptors were taken from an adult in good health. Each CDR3 is given with its conserved first and last residue. D genes are given only for firm matches. Clone size appears in some rows only: once, few, many, or a class for an expanded clone.

j_gene | d_gene | abundance | v_gene | CDR3nt | CDR3aa
TRBJ2-5 | TRBD1 | . | TRBV5-1 | TGCGCCAGCAGCTCCGGGACAGGGTTTCAAGAGACCCAGTACTTC | CASSSGTGFQETQYF
TRBJ2-1 | . | . | TRBV10-3 | TGTGCCATCTCGCAGGGGATCGACAATGAGCAGTTCTTC | CAISQGIDNEQFF
TRBJ2-1 | . | . | TRBV28 | TGTGCCAGCAGTTTGGATCGGGATGAGCAGTTCTTC | CASSLDRDEQFF
TRBJ1-4 | TRBD1 | . | TRBV19 | TGTGCCAGTCTACTTACAGGGGGGAGTGAAAAACTGTTTTTT | CASLLTGGSEKLFF
TRBJ2-5 | TRBD2 | . | TRBV7-9 | TGTGCCAGCAGCTTAGGTGCTAGCGGGATGGTAGGAGAGACCCAGTACTTC | CASSLGASGMVGETQYF
TRBJ2-5 | . | . | TRBV6-1 | TGTGCCAGCAGTGAGGGGCAGGCTGGAAAAGAGACCCAGTACTTC | CASSEGQAGKETQYF
TRBJ2-3 | TRBD1 | . | TRBV28 | TGTGCCAGCAGTTTAGGACAGGGAGTTTCCGCAGATACGCAGTATTTT | CASSLGQGVSADTQYF
TRBJ2-1 | . | few | TRBV2 | TGTGCCAGCAGCGACAGACGCAATGAGCAGTTCTTC | CASSDRRNEQFF
TRBJ2-3 | TRBD2 | . | TRBV7-9 | TGTGCCAGCAGCTTAGGACCCGGGACTAGCCCTGCCGATACGCAGTATTTT | CASSLGPGTSPADTQYF
TRBJ2-7 | . | . | TRBV11-2 | TGTGCCAGCAGCCCAGTCCCGGCCAACGAGCAGTACTTC | CASSPVPANEQYF
TRBJ1-2 | . | . | TRBV5-1 | TGCGCCAGCAGCTTGGAGGGGAGGAATGGCTACACCTTC | CASSLEGRNGYTF
TRBJ2-1 | TRBD1 | once | TRBV6-1 | TGTGCCAGCAGTTCGGGACAGGGATACAATGAGCAGTTCTTC | CASSSGQGYNEQFF
TRBJ2-7 | . | once | TRBV28 | TGTGCCAGCACCACAGGGACCTACGAGCAGTACTTC | CASTTGTYEQYF
TRBJ2-5 | TRBD2 | . | TRBV11-1 | TGTGCCAGCAGCTACTGGGCGGGAGATGCGGAGACCCAGTACTTC | CASSYWAGDAETQYF
TRBJ2-3 | . | once | TRBV18 | TGTGCCAGCTCACCACCGGTCACAGATACGCAGTATTTT | CASSPPVTDTQYF